The rows below give T cell receptor beta chains drawn from one sample of a study of regulatory dendritic cells for organ transplantation. Here immunoSEQ multiplex PCR was the method, and the copy in TCRdb shows in-frame clones only, minus some. The sample has more than 5,000 clones, approximately 72% seen once; the top ten hold roughly 21%. Antigen specificity for these receptors is unknown. Material: memory CD8+ T cells from blood cultured with regulatory dendritic cells. The receptors originated from a human donor in good health. CDR3s include the opening cysteine and the closing phenylalanine or tryptophan. Fields, in order: J gene, V gene, CDR3 protein.

j_gene: TRBJ2-1
v_gene: TRBV9
CDR3aa: CASSVGLQPRYNEQFF

j_gene: TRBJ2-3
v_gene: TRBV9
CDR3aa: CASSVSGKADTQYF

j_gene: TRBJ1-4
v_gene: TRBV28
CDR3aa: CASSFYSDEKLFF

j_gene: TRBJ2-7
v_gene: TRBV5-1
CDR3aa: CASSLRQGSYEQYF

j_gene: TRBJ2-7
v_gene: TRBV4-1
CDR3aa: CASSQEQAGNFYEQYF

j_gene: TRBJ2-1
v_gene: TRBV5-1
CDR3aa: CASSTGTSGSDEQFF

j_gene: TRBJ2-2
v_gene: TRBV6-1
CDR3aa: CASSEDSNTGELFF

j_gene: TRBJ2-7
v_gene: TRBV7-9
CDR3aa: CASGGTHEQYF

j_gene: TRBJ1-2
v_gene: TRBV13
CDR3aa: CASDSSEGPGYTF

j_gene: TRBJ2-7
v_gene: TRBV29-1
CDR3aa: CSVEEETSGISYEQYF

j_gene: TRBJ2-3
v_gene: TRBV4-2
CDR3aa: CASSQEGPSGGADTQYF

j_gene: TRBJ1-2
v_gene: TRBV6-5
CDR3aa: CASSYYEDLYGYTF

j_gene: TRBJ2-7
v_gene: TRBV14
CDR3aa: CASSLRTNYEQYF

j_gene: TRBJ2-5
v_gene: TRBV6-1
CDR3aa: CASSGQSGSGGETQYF

j_gene: TRBJ1-1
v_gene: TRBV7-8
CDR3aa: CASSLLRSMNTEAFF

j_gene: TRBJ1-2
v_gene: TRBV7-9
CDR3aa: CASSLIPPTGEGYTF

j_gene: TRBJ2-6
v_gene: TRBV19
CDR3aa: CASSATGMTTGANVLTF

j_gene: TRBJ1-1
v_gene: TRBV6-1
CDR3aa: CASTLTENTEAFF

j_gene: TRBJ1-2
v_gene: TRBV18
CDR3aa: CASSPLGDRASDGYTF

j_gene: TRBJ1-5
v_gene: TRBV6-5
CDR3aa: CASSYSGTQPQHF

j_gene: TRBJ2-1
v_gene: TRBV7-9
CDR3aa: CASSGFSGSSWNEQFF

j_gene: TRBJ2-3
v_gene: TRBV15
CDR3aa: CATMRREGGASTDTQYF

j_gene: TRBJ2-7
v_gene: TRBV19
CDR3aa: CASSRDPPLAYEQYF

j_gene: TRBJ2-1
v_gene: TRBV30
CDR3aa: CAWSLSYGGNNEQFF

j_gene: TRBJ2-7
v_gene: TRBV9
CDR3aa: CASSSDGYEQYF

j_gene: TRBJ1-5
v_gene: TRBV4-1
CDR3aa: CASSQGHRPWAQHF

j_gene: TRBJ2-2
v_gene: TRBV27
CDR3aa: CASRHDRAGRELFF

j_gene: TRBJ1-2
v_gene: TRBV7-6
CDR3aa: CASSSGQGIYGYTF

j_gene: TRBJ1-3
v_gene: TRBV16
CDR3aa: CASRKTFGNTIYF

j_gene: TRBJ2-6
v_gene: TRBV28
CDR3aa: CASSLGQVSGANVLTF

j_gene: TRBJ2-1
v_gene: TRBV5-5
CDR3aa: CASSPNLGLGYNEQFF

j_gene: TRBJ2-7
v_gene: TRBV4-1
CDR3aa: CASSQIRSGGYEQYF

j_gene: TRBJ1-6
v_gene: TRBV5-4
CDR3aa: CASSPGDNSPLHF